Presented here are 22 T cell receptor beta chains from one specimen sequenced in a study of long-term antiretroviral therapy in people with HIV (dated 2022 in TCRdb). The immunoSEQ hsTCRB v3.0 assay was used at survey level resolution to sequence the TRB variable region. In TCRdb, the immuneACCESS table is reduced to in-frame sequences with V and J assigned. These tables do not hold every clone; where another copy was compared, an unresolved V gene accounts for under half, and the others remain unexplained. In this sample the table shows about 20,000 clones, 85% of which occur a single time. 3.9% of the sample rests with the top ten. The sample consisted of unsorted PBMCs, taken roughly 4 years after starting antiretroviral therapy. The origin of the receptors is a young man with HIV.

Only a few counts were recorded for this clone. The chain links TRBV5-4 to TRBJ2-6; TRBD1 matches 7 bases. V shed 0 bases and J 13 bases; nucleotides not matched to a gene: 22. Germline V gene data show CDR1 as SGHNT and CDR2 as YYREEE (reference sequence). This CDR3 has 19 residues. The CDR3 loop reads CASSLGQGNNAPRHRVLTF. In DNA form, the CDR3 reads TGTGCCAGCAGCTTGGGACAGGGAAATAATGCCCCTCGCCACAGGGTCCTGACTTTC. Supplemented by reference TRBV5-4 and TRBJ2-6, the full variable domain reads ETGVTQSPTHLIKTRGQQVTLRCSSQSGHNTVSWYQQALGQGPQFIFQYYREEENGRGNFPPRFSGLQFPNYSSELNVNALELDDSALYLCASSLGQGNNAPRHRVLTFGAGSRLTVL.

The chain links TRBV4-1 to TRBJ2-3; D is uncertain. V was trimmed by 4 bases and J by 1 base, leaving 12 bases between them. CDR1 is MGHRA, CDR2 YSYEKL, per germline. The CDR3 is made up of 15 amino acids. Here the CDR3 DNA reads TGCGCCAGCAGCCCCTCCCCAGCAGGCACAGATACGCAGTATTTT. Translated: CASSPSPAGTDTQYF.

The rearrangement links TRBV5-1 to TRBJ2-3; 8 bases are shared with TRBD2. The CDR3 spans 15 residues. Germline loops: CDR1 SGHRS, CDR2 YFSETQ. J gave up 3 bases and V 5 bases, and 8 bases lay outside the gene matches. The CDR3 DNA reads TGCGCCAGCAGGCAAGCGGGGGCGGGTACAGATACGCAGTATTTT. This sequence encodes CASRQAGAGTDTQYF.

This clone occurred once. The chain has TRBV18 and TRBJ2-2; TRBD1 aligns across 8 bases. From germline, CDR1 is KGHSH and CDR2 LQKENI. CDR3 length: 15 amino acids. With 4 bases clipped from V and 6 bases from J, the junction kept 7 bases outside the gene matches. The CDR3 DNA reads TGTGCCAGCTCACGACGGACAGGGATGGCCGGGGAGCTGTTTTTT. This sequence encodes CASSRRTGMAGELFF.

This clone was seen only a few times. The chain is built from TRBV9 and TRBJ2-2; D is undetermined. Trimming stripped 0 bases from V and 1 base from J, with 1 base between. The CDR3 contains 13 residues. Germline V gene lookup returns CDR1 SGDLS and CDR2 YYNGEE. As DNA, the CDR3 is TGTGCCAGCAGCGTAGGGAACACCGGGGAGCTGTTTTTT. The encoded protein is CASSVGNTGELFF.

Written as DNA, the CDR3 is TGCAGCGTTGAAGATCCCCCAGGGGAAGGGGTCACTGAAGCTTTCTTT. It codes for CSVEDPPGEGVTEAFF. The chain recombines TRBV29-1 with TRBJ1-1, with D possibly being TRBD1 (6 bases). The CDR3 totals 16 residues. The germline CDR1 and CDR2 sequences are SQVTM and ANQGSEA. The germline V and J ends were trimmed by 0 bases and 4 bases, with 18 bases remaining between them. The full variable domain, with the rest looked up from reference TRBV29-1 and TRBJ1-1, is SAVISQKPSRDICQRGTSLTIQCQVDSQVTMMFWYRQQPGQSLTLIATANQGSEATYESGFVIDKFPISRPNLTFSTLTVSNMSPEDSSIYLCSVEDPPGEGVTEAFFGQGTRLTVV.

The J gene is TRBJ2-3, the V gene TRBV6-1; 14 positions match TRBD2. CDR3 length: 15 residues. The V and J ends lost 4 bases and 4 bases, in that order; junction bases with no gene match: 1. Germline CDR1 and CDR2: MNHNS and SASEGT. The CDR3 region is CASSGLAGGPDTQYF. The CDR3, as DNA: TGTGCCAGCAGTGGACTAGCGGGGGGGCCAGATACGCAGTATTTT.

The gene calls are TRBV5-6 and TRBJ2-7; tentatively, D is TRBD2 (6 bases). The germline V and J ends were trimmed by 3 bases and 5 bases, with 18 bases remaining between them. Germline V gives CDR1 SGHDT, CDR2 YYEEEE. This CDR3 is 15 amino acids long. The CDR3, as DNA: TGTGCCAGCAGCTCGTGGACTATGAATATGGACGAGCAGTACTTC. Its protein product is CASSSWTMNMDEQYF.

The genes are TRBV7-2 and TRBJ2-5; TRBD2 agrees at 10 bases. The V and J ends lost 1 base and 4 bases, in that order; junction bases with no gene match: 6. CDR1 is SGHTA, CDR2 FQGNSA, per germline. The CDR3 extends over 16 amino acids. CDR3 sequence (DNA): TGTGCCAGCAGCTTAGAGCGGGGGGGCCAGGGAGAGACCCAGTACTTC. This gives the protein CASSLERGGQGETQYF.

This clone came up once. CDR3 region: CASSYSRQAGTDTQYF. For the CDR3, the DNA is TGTGCCAGCAGTTACTCACGGCAGGCTGGCACAGATACGCAGTATTTT. V is TRBV6-6 and J is TRBJ2-3; D is ambiguous. Trimming pared 0 bases from V and 1 base from J, leaving 11 bases between. The CDR3 loop spans 16 amino acids. Germline V gene data show CDR1 as MNHNY and CDR2 as SVGAGI (reference sequence).

The genes are TRBV10-3 and TRBJ1-4; TRBD1 agrees at 11 bases. The CDR3 extends over 14 amino acids. The germline V gene encodes CDR1 ENHRY and CDR2 SYGVKD. V lost 6 bases and J lost 7; bases outside the gene matches: 4. The CDR3 DNA is TGTGCCATCAGACCGGGACAGGGGGGTGAAAAACTGTTTTTT. The encoded protein is CAIRPGQGGEKLFF.

The chain has TRBV19 and TRBJ1-4; no definite D call. Trimming stripped 4 bases from V and 8 bases from J, with 8 bases between. Germline V gives CDR1 LNHDA, CDR2 SQIVND (reference sequence). The CDR3 is made up of 12 amino acids. CDR3: CASSRDQEKLFF. The CDR3 DNA follows: TGTGCCAGTAGTAGGGATCAAGAAAAACTGTTTTTT.

This rearrangement joins TRBV5-1 to TRBJ2-2; 7 nucleotides line up with TRBD1. The CDR3 runs to 14 residues. Germline CDR1 and CDR2: SGHRS and YFSETQ. The J segment lost 5 bases and the V segment lost 2 bases, leaving 3 bases of the junction unmatched. DNA of the CDR3: TGCGCCAGCAGCTTCCTGACAGGGACCGGGGAGCTGTTTTTT. Its translation is CASSFLTGTGELFF.

The J gene is TRBJ1-2, the V gene TRBV18; weak D call: TRBD1 (6 bases). With 3 bases removed from V and 4 bases from J, the gap between germline ends came to 15 bases. Germline V gives CDR1 KGHSH, CDR2 LQKENI. This CDR3 contains 15 residues. CDR3 protein: CASSPNGQSAYGYTF. The CDR3 region has the DNA TGTGCCAGCTCACCCAATGGACAGAGCGCCTATGGCTACACCTTC.

The gene calls are TRBV10-3 and TRBJ1-1; D gene unclear. Germline V gene lookup returns CDR1 ENHRY and CDR2 SYGVKD. The CDR3 consists of 13 residues. Deletions cut 7 bases from V and 1 base from J, with 10 bases between. CDR3 amino acids: CAITSKGNTEAFF. CDR3 nucleotide sequence: TGTGCCATCACGAGCAAGGGGAACACTGAAGCTTTCTTT.

The J gene is TRBJ1-5, the V gene TRBV25-1, with D possibly being TRBD1 (6 bases). The CDR3 spans 14 residues. The germline V gene encodes CDR1 MGHDK and CDR2 SYGVNS. The V and J ends lost 3 bases and 3 bases respectively, with 9 bases between them. The CDR3 DNA is TGTGCCAGCAGTGAGACAGGACCCAATCAGCCCCAGCATTTT. This gives the protein CASSETGPNQPQHF.

The rearrangement joins TRBV2 to TRBJ1-4, with TRBD1 identical over 8 bases. From germline, CDR1 is SNHLY and CDR2 FYNNEI. This CDR3 is 15 amino acids long. V was clipped by 2 bases and J by 4 bases; unmatched bases: 3. DNA for the CDR3: TGTGCCAGCAGTGAATGGGACAGGATTAATGAAAAACTGTTTTTT. Residues: CASSEWDRINEKLFF.

The chain links TRBV10-3 to TRBJ2-1, with 10 bases identical to TRBD1. The J segment lost 5 bases and the V segment lost 4 bases, leaving 2 bases of the junction unmatched. This CDR3 is 14 amino acids long. Germline V gives CDR1 ENHRY, CDR2 SYGVKD. CDR3 in amino acids: CAISVGQGNNEQFF. CDR3 nucleotides: TGTGCCATCAGTGTGGGACAGGGGAACAATGAGCAGTTCTTC.

The chain couples TRBV5-1 to TRBJ2-1; 10 nucleotides line up with TRBD2. Trimming cost V 4 bases and J 4 bases; bases outside gene matches: 14. This CDR3 has 18 residues. CDR1 SGHRS and CDR2 YFSETQ come from the germline V gene. The CDR3 protein is CASSASTPSGGAYNEQFF. The CDR3 coding sequence is TGCGCCAGCAGCGCAAGTACCCCTAGCGGGGGAGCATACAATGAGCAGTTCTTC.

The table lists this clone with a few counts. This chain connects TRBV7-2 to TRBJ1-1; D gene uncertain. The length of the CDR3 is 15 residues. The V end was cut by 6 bases, the J end by 1 base, with 15 bases between. Germline V CDR1 and CDR2: SGHTA, FQGNSA. The chain's CDR3 is CASSPSRQENTEAFF. The CDR3 DNA sequence: TGTGCCAGCAGTCCTAGCCGCCAAGAGAACACTGAAGCTTTCTTT.

The V gene is TRBV7-8, the J gene TRBJ2-7; 9 bases map to TRBD2. CDR1 and CDR2 (germline): SGHVS, FQNEAQ. This CDR3 spans 13 amino acids. Germline trimming cut 5 bases from V and 5 bases from J; bases unmatched to any gene: 4. As DNA, the CDR3 is TGTGCCAGCAGCCTTAGCGGGGGCAACGAGCAGTACTTC. Its translation is CASSLSGGNEQYF. Variable domain in full (rest from reference TRBV7-8 and TRBJ2-7): GAGVSQSPRYKVAKRGQDVALRCDPISGHVSLFWYQQALGQGPEFLTYFQNEAQLDKSGLPSDRFFAERPEGSVSTLKIQRTQQEDSAVYLCASSLSGGNEQYFGPGTRLTVT.

V gene TRBV10-1 combines with J gene TRBJ2-5; a weak D match, TRBD1 (5 bases). Germline CDR1 is WNHNN and CDR2 is SYGVQD (reference sequence). The length of the CDR3 is 14 residues. The V end was cut by 4 bases, the J end by 5 bases, with 14 bases between. The CDR3 nucleotides are TGCGCCAGCAGTGCGGTCACAGGAAGCGAGACCCAGTACTTC. It yields the protein CASSAVTGSETQYF.